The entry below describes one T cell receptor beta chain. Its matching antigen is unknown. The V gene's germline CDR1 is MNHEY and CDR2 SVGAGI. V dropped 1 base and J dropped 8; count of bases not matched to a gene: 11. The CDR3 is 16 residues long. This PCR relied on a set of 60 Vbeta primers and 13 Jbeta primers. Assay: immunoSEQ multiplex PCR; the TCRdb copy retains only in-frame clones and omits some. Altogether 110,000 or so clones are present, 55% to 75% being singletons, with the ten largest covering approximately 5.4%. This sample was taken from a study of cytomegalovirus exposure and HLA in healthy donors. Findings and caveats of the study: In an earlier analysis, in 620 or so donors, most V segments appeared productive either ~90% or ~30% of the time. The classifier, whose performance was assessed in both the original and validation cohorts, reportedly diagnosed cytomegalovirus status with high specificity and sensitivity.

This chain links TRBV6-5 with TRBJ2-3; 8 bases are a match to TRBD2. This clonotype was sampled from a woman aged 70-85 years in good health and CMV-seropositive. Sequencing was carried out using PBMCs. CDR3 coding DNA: TGTGCCAGCAGTTACTTTCTCGGGGGGGCCCTCCGTACGCAGTATTTT. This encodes CASSYFLGGALRTQYF.